The clone carrying this TCR beta chain has more than one count but fewer than ten. The antigen is not known. This sample is drawn from a study of blood T cells in healthy people across ages. Every sample gave at least 5 micrograms of total RNA when it was extracted. Study-wide results and limits: There were more naive CD4+ cells and higher diversity in long-lived donors than in aged donors. Unsorted PBMC material precluded a definitive naive versus antigen-experienced comparison. Naive T cell percentage showed a strong correlation with TCR beta diversity.

The CDR3 has 15 amino acids. Germline CDR1 DFQATT, CDR2 SNEGSKA (reference sequence). The germline V and J ends were trimmed by 0 bases and 5 bases, with 16 bases remaining between them. Primed by a sample-barcoded 5' primer and a J-beta primer mix, a second PCR proceeded for about 7 to 12 cycles. A single record per CDR3 protein comes from TCRdb applying MiXCR to the 5' RACE reads. This sample has roughly 1,500,000 distinct CDR3 sequences, with about 43% found just once. The clonotype comes from a woman between 18 and 30 years old in good health. The chain links TRBV20-1 to TRBJ1-1; possible D gene TRBD1, 5 bases. The specimen sequenced was blood. The CDR3 nucleotides are TGCAGTGCTAGAGATGGGGGGGAGGGGTTGACTGAAGCTTTCTTT. Translated: CSARDGGEGLTEAFF.